Each of the 9 T cell receptor delta chains below was sequenced from the same sample in a study of delta chains in infants with herpesvirus infections. TCR cDNA was made from PBMC RNA with gamma- and delta-chain-specific primers. TCRdb re-called the RT-PCR reads through CATT. In the table there are more than 1,500 delta-chain clones, approximately 6.7% of which are singletons. Sequencing used peripheral blood, obtained at time point 1 of longitudinal follow-up. These receptors were collected from a human donor who was a Ugandan infant, either HIV-exposed or HIV-unexposed (not recorded which).

In its sample, this clone ranks as large. The CDR3: CAASAGIRWDTRQMFF. The CDR3 DNA reads as TGTGCAGCAAGCGCGGGGATACGCTGGGACACCCGACAGATGTTTTTC. The gene calls are TRAV29/DV5 and TRDJ3; TRDD3 aligns across 9 bases. J gave up 3 bases and V 0 bases, and 1 base lay outside the gene matches. Germline CDR1 is NSMFDY and CDR2 is ISSIKDK. The CDR3 spans 16 residues.

V gene TRDV1 combines with J gene TRDJ1, with 9 bases lining up with TRDD2. CDR3 length equals 20 residues. The germline CDR1 and CDR2 sequences are TSWWSYY and QGS. With V trimmed by 5 bases and J by 0 bases, 19 bases remained unmatched. The CDR3, as DNA: TGTGCTCTTGGGAACCCGGCCTTCCTACGAGGATCCCATTACACCGATAAACTCATCTTT. The encoded protein is CALGNPAFLRGSHYTDKLIF.

The rearrangement joins TRAV38-2/DV8 to TRDJ1, with TRDD3 matching 8 bases. V gave up 3 bases and J gave up 4 bases; unmatched junction bases: 23. Germline CDR1 reads TSESDYY; CDR2 reads QEAYKQQN. There are 20 residues in the CDR3. Here the CDR3 reads CAYRTQKCTYPTGGYDKLIF. The CDR3 coding sequence is TGTGCTTATAGGACCCAGAAGTGCACTTACCCTACTGGGGGTTACGATAAACTCATCTTT.

By share, this clone ranks as medium-sized. This chain connects TRAV29/DV5 to TRDJ1, with 13 bases matching TRDD3. Germline V CDR1 and CDR2: NSMFDY, ISSIKDK. The CDR3 has 22 amino acids. V lost 1 base to trimming and J lost 0 bases; unmatched junction nucleotides: 21. The CDR3 coding sequence is TGTGCAGCAAGCACACGCCTTCCTAACTACTGGGGGATACGGGGCTACACCGATAAACTCATCTTT. Translated: CAASTRLPNYWGIRGYTDKLIF.

This clone appeared a few times. The V call is TRDV1, the J call TRDJ1; perhaps TRDD3 as D (10 bases). CDR3 length: 24 amino acids. Germline-derived CDR1 and CDR2 are TSWWSYY and QGS. Between the trimmed V and J ends, which lost 5 bases and 0 bases, there was a span of 40 bases. CDR3 nucleotides: TGTGCTCTTGGGAACAGGCCTTCCTACCGGGGATGGGGGATACAACACTCGTACACCGATAAACTCATCTTT. Translation: CALGNRPSYRGWGIQHSYTDKLIF.

This clone was detected a few times. The chain recombines TRDV3 with TRDJ1; 12 nucleotides line up with TRDD3. The CDR3 sequence is 13 residues long. Germline lookup yields CDR1 TVYSNPD and CDR2 GDNSRS (reference sequence). V shed 2 bases and J 3 bases; nucleotides not matched to a gene: 1. CDR3 sequence reads: CAFPGGYADKLIF. In DNA form, the CDR3 reads TGTGCCTTTCCTGGGGGATACGCCGATAAACTCATCTTT.

The chain has TRDV2 and TRDJ2, with 8 nucleotides matching TRDD3. TCRdb carries no J gene annotation; the J gene was assigned here by matching the DNA with germline. Germline V CDR1 and CDR2: GEAIGNYY, EKD. V lost 3 bases and J lost 10; bases outside the gene matches: 15. The CDR3 is 16 residues long. CDR3 nucleotide sequence: TGTGCCTGTGACGAAGAGCTGGGGGAGACGGCAGAACAACTCTTCTTT. Protein product: CACDEELGETAEQLFF.

This clone was seen a handful of times. A single base separates this from a much larger clone, so it may be a read error. This chain joins TRDV1 and TRDJ1, with TRDD3 matching 9 bases. With V trimmed by 5 bases and J by 7 bases, 29 bases remained unmatched. The CDR3 contains 21 residues. Germline V CDR1 and CDR2: TSWWSYY, QGS. The CDR3 loop reads CALGLLCRFSWGTGGTSKLIF. In nucleotides, the CDR3 is TGTGCTCTTGGGCTCCTTTGTCGCTTTTCCTGGGGAACTGGGGGAACTTCTAAACTCATCTTT.

This clone is classed as large. The V call is TRDV2, the J call TRDJ2; D may be TRDD3 (5 bases). The CDR3 runs to 13 residues. Germline-derived CDR1 and CDR2 are GEAIGNYY and EKD. V shed 0 bases and J shed 4 bases, with 5 bases lying between them. The CDR3 is CACDTWGTAQLFF. CDR3 sequence (DNA): TGTGCCTGTGACACCTGGGGGACAGCACAACTCTTCTTT.